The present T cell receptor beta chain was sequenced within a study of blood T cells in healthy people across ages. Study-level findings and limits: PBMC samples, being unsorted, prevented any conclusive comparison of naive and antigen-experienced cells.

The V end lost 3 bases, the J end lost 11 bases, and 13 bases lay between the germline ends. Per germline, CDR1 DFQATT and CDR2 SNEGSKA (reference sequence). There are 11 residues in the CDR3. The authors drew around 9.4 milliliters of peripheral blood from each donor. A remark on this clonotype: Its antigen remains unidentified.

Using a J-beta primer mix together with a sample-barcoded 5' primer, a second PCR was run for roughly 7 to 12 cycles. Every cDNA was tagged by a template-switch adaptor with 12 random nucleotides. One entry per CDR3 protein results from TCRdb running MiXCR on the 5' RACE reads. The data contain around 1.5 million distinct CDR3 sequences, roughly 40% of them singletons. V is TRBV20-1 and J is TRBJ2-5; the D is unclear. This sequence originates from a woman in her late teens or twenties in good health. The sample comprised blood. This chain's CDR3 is CSASTIYEQYF. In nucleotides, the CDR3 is TGCAGTGCTAGCACGATCTATGAGCAGTACTTC.